The T cell receptor (beta chain) under discussion was sequenced for a study of siplizumab effects on memory and regulatory T cells. TCRdb keeps only in-frame clones here, not all; method: immunoSEQ multiplex PCR. The profile shows some 100,000 clones, around 95% of them singletons. V lost 5 bases, J lost 4 bases, and 4 bases stayed unmatched. This CDR3 region has 13 residues. Germline V gene lookup returns CDR1 SGHVS and CDR2 FNYEAQ. The rearrangement joins TRBV7-6 to TRBJ2-5; 7 bases line up with TRBD1. Sample: naive CD4+ T cells sorted from blood. This TCR derives from a human donor in good health. This chain's CDR3 is CASSPRTGETQYF. CDR3 DNA sequence: TGTGCCAGCAGCCCCAGGACAGGAGAGACCCAGTACTTC. Filled out from reference TRBV7-6 and TRBJ2-5, the complete variable domain reads GAGVSQSPRYKVTKRGQDVALRCDPISGHVSLYWYRQALGQGPEFLTYFNYEAQQDKSGLPNDRFSAERPEGSISTLTIQRTEQRDSAMYRCASSPRTGETQYFGPGTRLLVL.